This T cell receptor (beta chain) stems from a study of vaccination effects on CD4 cells after COVID-19. Study observations and caveats: Sampling in the study covered few convalescent patients and included no early post-infection timepoints.

The protocol was immunoSEQ multiplex PCR, while the TCRdb copy is restricted to in-frame clones and leaves out a portion. The sample lists about 50,000 clones; over 60% were seen once. This CDR3 is built from 17 residues. The germline V gene has CDR1 MGHRA and CDR2 YSYEKL. Trimming removed 6 bases from V and 4 bases from J, with 21 bases in between. A word on this clone: What it binds is unknown.

The culture ran for around nine days before CD4+ T cells were isolated. The infection with SARS-CoV-2 (confirmed by PCR) occurred in this person between March and December 2020. Participants received two doses of either the BNT162b2 or mRNA-1273 vaccine. The source is a human donor who had a prior SARS-CoV-2 infection. Sequencing was performed on CD4+ T cells from PBMCs cultured without peptide, taken after COVID-19 vaccination. V and J are TRBV4-1 and TRBJ2-2; D gene unclear. DNA for the CDR3: TGCGCCAGCAGGCGTTCGGCCGTCGGAGACGCCACCGGGGAGCTGTTTTTT. This codes for CASRRSAVGDATGELFF.